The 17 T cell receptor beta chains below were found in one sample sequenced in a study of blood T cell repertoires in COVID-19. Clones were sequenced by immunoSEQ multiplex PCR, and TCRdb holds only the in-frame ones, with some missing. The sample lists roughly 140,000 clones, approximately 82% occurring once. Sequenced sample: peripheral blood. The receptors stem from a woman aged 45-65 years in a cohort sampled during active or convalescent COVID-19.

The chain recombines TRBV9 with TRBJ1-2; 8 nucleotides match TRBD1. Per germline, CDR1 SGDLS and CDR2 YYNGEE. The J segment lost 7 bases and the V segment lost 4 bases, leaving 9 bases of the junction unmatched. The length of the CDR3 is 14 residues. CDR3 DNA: TGTGCCAGCAGCACCCGGGACAGGCCGGGTGGCTACACCTTC. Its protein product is CASSTRDRPGGYTF.

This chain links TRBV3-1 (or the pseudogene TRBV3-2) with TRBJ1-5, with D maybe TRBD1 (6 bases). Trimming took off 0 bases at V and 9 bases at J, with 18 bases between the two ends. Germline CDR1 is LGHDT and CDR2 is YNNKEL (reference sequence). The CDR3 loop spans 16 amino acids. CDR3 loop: CASSQDPYNGQLPQHF. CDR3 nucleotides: TGTGCCAGCAGCCAAGATCCCTATAATGGACAGCTGCCCCAGCATTTT.

In nucleotides, the CDR3 is TGTGCCAGCAGCTTAGCGCTAAACCAGGGGGGCTACACCTTC. This translates into CASSLALNQGGYTF. V gene TRBV7-9 combines with J gene TRBJ1-2, with D possibly TRBD1 on 6 matching bases. With 0 bases removed from V and 8 bases from J, the gap between germline ends came to 13 bases. This CDR3 spans 14 amino acids. Germline V gene sequence: CDR1 SEHNR, CDR2 FQNEAQ (reference sequence).

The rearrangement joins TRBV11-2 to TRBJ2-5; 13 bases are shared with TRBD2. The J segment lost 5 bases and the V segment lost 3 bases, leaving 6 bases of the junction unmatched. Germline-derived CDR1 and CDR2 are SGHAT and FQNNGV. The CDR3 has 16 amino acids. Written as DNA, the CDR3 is TGTGCCAGCAGCTTCGGACTAGCGGGGGTACGGGAGACCCAGTACTTC. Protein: CASSFGLAGVRETQYF.

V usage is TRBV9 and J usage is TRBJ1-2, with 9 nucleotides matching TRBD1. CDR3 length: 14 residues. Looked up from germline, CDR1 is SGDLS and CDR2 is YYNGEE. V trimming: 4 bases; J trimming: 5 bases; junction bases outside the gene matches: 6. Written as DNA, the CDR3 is TGTGCCAGCAGCACACGACAGGGGGATTATGGCTACACCTTC. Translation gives CASSTRQGDYGYTF.

The CDR3 nucleotides read TGTGCCAGTAGGACCCAGGCGGGCGCTGAAGCTTTCTTT. It is translated as CASRTQAGAEAFF. The J gene is TRBJ1-1, the V gene TRBV19; D is unclear. Germline V gene lookup returns CDR1 LNHDA and CDR2 SQIVND (reference sequence). V was trimmed by 6 bases and J by 6 bases, leaving 14 bases between them. The CDR3 sequence is 13 residues long.

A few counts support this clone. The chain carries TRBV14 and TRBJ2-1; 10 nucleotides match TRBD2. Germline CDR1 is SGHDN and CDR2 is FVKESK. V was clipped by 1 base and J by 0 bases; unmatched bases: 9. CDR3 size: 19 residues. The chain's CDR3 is CASSQVSAGGPASYNEQFF. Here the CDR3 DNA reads TGTGCCAGCAGCCAAGTTTCAGCGGGGGGGCCCGCCTCCTACAATGAGCAGTTCTTC. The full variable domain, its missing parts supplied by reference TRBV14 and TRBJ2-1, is EAGVTQFPSHSVIEKGQTVTLRCDPISGHDNLYWYRRVMGKEIKFLLHFVKESKQDESGMPNNRFLAERTGGTYSTLKVQPAELEDSGVYFCASSQVSAGGPASYNEQFFGPGTRLTVL.

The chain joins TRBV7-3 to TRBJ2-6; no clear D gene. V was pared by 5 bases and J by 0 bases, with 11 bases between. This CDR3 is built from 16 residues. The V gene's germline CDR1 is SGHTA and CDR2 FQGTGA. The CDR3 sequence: CASSPGSASGANVLTF. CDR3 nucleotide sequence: TGTGCCAGCAGCCCCGGCAGCGCCTCTGGGGCCAACGTCCTGACTTTC.

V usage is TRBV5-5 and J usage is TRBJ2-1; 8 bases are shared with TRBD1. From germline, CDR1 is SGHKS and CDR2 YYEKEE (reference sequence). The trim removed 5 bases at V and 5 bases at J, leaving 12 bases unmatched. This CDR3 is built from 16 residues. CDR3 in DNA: TGTGCCAGCAGACCGAGCCCGGGACAGGTCCACAATGAGCAGTTCTTC. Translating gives CASRPSPGQVHNEQFF.

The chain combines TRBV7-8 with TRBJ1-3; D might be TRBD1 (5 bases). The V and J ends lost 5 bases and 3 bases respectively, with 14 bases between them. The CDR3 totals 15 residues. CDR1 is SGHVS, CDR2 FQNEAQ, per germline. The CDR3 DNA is TGTGCCAGCAGCCCACCTCGCGGGGGTGGAAACACCATATATTTT. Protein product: CASSPPRGGGNTIYF.

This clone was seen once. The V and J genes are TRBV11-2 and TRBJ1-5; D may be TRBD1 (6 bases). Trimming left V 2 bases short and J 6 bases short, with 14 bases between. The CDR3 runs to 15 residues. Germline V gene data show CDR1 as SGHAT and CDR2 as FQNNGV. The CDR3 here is CASSLSPQGGQPQHF. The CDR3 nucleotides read TGTGCCAGCAGCTTATCCCCACAGGGTGGTCAGCCCCAGCATTTT.

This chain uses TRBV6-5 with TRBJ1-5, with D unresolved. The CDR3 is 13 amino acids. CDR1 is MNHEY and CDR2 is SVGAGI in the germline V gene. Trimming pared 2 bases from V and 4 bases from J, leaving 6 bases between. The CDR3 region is CASSYMRNQPQHF. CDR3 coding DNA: TGTGCCAGCAGTTACATGCGGAATCAGCCCCAGCATTTT.

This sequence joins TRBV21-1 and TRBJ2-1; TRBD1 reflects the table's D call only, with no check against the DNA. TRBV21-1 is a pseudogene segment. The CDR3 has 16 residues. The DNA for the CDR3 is TGTGCCAGCAGCACCGGCTCCGGGACAGCTTACAATGAGCAGTTCTTC. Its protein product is CASSTGSGTAYNEQFF.

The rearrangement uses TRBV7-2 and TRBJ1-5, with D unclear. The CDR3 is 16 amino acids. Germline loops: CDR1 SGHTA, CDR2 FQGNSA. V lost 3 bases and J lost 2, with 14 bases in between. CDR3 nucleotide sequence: TGTGCCAGCAGCTTGGGCCCTCCGGAGGGCAATCAGCCCCAGCATTTT. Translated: CASSLGPPEGNQPQHF.

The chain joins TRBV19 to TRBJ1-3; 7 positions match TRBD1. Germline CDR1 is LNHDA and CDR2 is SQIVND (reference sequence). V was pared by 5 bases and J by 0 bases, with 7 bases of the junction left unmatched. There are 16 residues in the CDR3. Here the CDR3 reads CASSAWDSGSGNTIYF. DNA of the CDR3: TGTGCCAGTAGTGCCTGGGACAGCGGCTCTGGAAACACCATATATTTT.

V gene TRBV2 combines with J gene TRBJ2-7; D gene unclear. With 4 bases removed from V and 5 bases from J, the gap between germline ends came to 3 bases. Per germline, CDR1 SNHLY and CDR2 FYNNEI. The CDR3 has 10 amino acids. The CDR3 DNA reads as TGTGCCAGCAGTGTAAACGAGCAGTACTTC. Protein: CASSVNEQYF.

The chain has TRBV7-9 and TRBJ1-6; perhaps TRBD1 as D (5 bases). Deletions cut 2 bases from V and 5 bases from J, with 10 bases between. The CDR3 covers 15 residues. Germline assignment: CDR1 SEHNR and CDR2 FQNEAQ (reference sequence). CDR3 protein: CASSLRVGDNSPLHF. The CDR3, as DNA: TGTGCCAGCAGCTTAAGGGTAGGGGATAATTCACCCCTCCACTTT. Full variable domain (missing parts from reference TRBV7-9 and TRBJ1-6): DTGVSQNPRHKITKRGQNVTFRCDPISEHNRLYWYRQTLGQGPEFLTYFQNEAQLEKSRLLSDRFSAERPKGSFSTLEIQRTEQGDSAMYLCASSLRVGDNSPLHFGNGTRLTVT.